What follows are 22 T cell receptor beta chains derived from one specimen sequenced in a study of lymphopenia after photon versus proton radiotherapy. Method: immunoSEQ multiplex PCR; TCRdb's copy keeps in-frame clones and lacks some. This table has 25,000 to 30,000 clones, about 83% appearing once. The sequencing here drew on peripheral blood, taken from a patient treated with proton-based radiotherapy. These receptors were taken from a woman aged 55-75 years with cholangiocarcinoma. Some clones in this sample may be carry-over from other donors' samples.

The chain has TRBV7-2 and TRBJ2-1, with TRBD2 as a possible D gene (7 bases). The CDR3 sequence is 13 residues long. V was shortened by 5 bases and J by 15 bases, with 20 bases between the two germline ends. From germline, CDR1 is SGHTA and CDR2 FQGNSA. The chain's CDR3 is CASSPKGGRVLFF. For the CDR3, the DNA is TGTGCCAGCAGCCCTAAGGGGGGGAGGGTGCTGTTCTTC.

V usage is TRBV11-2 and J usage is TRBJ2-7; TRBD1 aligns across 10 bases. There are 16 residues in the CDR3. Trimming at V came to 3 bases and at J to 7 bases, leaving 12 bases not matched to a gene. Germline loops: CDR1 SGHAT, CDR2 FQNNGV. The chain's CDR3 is CASSFTRQGAGGEQYF. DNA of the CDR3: TGTGCCAGCAGCTTTACGCGACAGGGGGCGGGTGGAGAGCAGTACTTC.

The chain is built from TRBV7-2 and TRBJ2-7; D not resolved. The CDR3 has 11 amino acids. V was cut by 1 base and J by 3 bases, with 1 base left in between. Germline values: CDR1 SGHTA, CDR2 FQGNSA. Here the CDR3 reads CASSLDYEQYF. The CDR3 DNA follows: TGTGCCAGCAGCTTAGACTACGAGCAGTACTTC.

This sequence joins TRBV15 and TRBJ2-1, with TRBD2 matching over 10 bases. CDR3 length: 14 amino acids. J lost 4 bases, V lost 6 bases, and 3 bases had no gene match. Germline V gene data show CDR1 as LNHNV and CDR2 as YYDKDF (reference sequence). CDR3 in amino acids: CATRGTSEYNEQFF. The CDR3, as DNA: TGTGCCACCAGAGGGACTAGCGAATACAATGAGCAGTTCTTC. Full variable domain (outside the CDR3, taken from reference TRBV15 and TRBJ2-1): DAMVIQNPRYQVTQFGKPVTLSCSQTLNHNVMYWYQQKSSQAPKLLFHYYDKDFNNEADTPDNFQSRRPNTSFCFLDIRSPGLGDTAMYLCATRGTSEYNEQFFGPGTRLTVL.

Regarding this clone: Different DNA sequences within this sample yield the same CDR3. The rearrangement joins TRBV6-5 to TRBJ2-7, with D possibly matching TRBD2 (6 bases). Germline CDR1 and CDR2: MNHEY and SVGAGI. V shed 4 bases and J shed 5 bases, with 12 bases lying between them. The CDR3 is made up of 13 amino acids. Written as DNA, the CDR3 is TGTGCCAGCAGTTTAGTATCGGGAGACGAGCAGTACTTC. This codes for CASSLVSGDEQYF.

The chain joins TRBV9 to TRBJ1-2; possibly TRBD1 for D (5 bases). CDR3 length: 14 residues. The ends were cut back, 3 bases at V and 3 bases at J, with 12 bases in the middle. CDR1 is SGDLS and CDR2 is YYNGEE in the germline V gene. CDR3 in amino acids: CASSAGGVDYGYTF. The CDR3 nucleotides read TGTGCCAGCAGCGCGGGGGGAGTCGACTATGGCTACACCTTC.

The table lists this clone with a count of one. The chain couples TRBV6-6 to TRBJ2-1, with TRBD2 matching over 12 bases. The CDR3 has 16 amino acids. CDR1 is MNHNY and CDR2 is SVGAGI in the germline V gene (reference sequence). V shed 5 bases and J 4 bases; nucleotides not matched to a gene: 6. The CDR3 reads CASSTRTSGAYNEQFF. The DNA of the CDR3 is TGTGCCAGCAGTACGAGGACTAGCGGGGCGTACAATGAGCAGTTCTTC.

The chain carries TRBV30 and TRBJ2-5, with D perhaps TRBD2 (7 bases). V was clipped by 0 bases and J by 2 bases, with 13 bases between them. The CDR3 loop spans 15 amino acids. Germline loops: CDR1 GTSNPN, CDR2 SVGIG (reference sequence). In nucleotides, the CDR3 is TGTGCCTGGAGTGTAATGCGGGGGCCTCAAGAGACCCAGTACTTC. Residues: CAWSVMRGPQETQYF.

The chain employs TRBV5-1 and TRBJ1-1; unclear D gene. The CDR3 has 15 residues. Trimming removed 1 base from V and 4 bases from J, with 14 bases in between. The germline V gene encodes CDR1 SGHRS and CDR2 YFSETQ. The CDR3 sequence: CASSLIRMSGTEAFF. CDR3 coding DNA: TGCGCCAGCAGCTTGATTAGGATGAGTGGCACTGAAGCTTTCTTT.

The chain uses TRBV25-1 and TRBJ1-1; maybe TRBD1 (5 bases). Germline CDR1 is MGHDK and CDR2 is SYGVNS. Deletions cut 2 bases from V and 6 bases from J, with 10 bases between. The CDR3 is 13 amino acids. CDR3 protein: CASSEGGRAEAFF. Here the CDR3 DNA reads TGTGCCAGCAGTGAAGGGGGTCGCGCTGAAGCTTTCTTT.

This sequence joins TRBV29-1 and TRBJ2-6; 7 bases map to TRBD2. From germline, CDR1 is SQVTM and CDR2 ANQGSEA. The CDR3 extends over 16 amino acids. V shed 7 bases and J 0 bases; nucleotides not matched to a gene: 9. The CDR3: CSAGEGLNSGANVLTF. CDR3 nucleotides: TGCAGCGCGGGGGAGGGTTTGAACTCTGGGGCCAACGTCCTGACTTTC.

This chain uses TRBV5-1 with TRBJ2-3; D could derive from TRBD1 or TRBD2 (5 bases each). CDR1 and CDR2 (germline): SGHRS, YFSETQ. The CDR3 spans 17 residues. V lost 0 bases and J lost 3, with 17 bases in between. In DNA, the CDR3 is TGCGCCAGCAGCTTGGGGGACCTCCCGAGCGTAACAGATACGCAGTATTTT. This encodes CASSLGDLPSVTDTQYF.

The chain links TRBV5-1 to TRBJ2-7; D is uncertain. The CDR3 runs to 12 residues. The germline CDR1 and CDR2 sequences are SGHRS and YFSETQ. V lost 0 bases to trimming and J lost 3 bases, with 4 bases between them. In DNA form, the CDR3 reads TGCGCCAGCAGCTTGGTAAGCTACGAGCAGTACTTC. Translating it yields CASSLVSYEQYF. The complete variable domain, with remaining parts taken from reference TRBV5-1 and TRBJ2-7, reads KAGVTQTPRYLIKTRGQQVTLSCSPISGHRSVSWYQQTPGQGLQFLFEYFSETQRNKGNFPGRFSGRQFSNSRSEMNVSTLELGDSALYLCASSLVSYEQYFGPGTRLTVT.

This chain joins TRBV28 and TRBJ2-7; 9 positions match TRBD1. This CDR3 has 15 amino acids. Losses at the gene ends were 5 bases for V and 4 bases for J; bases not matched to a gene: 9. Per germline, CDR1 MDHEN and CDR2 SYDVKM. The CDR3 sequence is CASSGTGTGRYEQYF. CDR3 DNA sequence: TGTGCCAGCAGTGGTACCGGGACAGGGAGGTACGAGCAGTACTTC.

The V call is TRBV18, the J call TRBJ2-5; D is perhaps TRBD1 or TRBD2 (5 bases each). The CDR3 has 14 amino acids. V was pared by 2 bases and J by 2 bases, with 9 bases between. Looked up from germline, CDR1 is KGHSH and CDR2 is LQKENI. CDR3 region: CASSPEGRQETQYF. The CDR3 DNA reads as TGTGCCAGCTCACCAGAGGGACGGCAAGAGACCCAGTACTTC. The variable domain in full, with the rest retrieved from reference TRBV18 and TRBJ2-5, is NAGVMQNPRHLVRRRGQEARLRCSPMKGHSHVYWYRQLPEEGLKFMVYLQKENIIDESGMPKERFSAEFPKEGPSILRIQQVVRGDSAAYFCASSPEGRQETQYFGPGTRLLVL.

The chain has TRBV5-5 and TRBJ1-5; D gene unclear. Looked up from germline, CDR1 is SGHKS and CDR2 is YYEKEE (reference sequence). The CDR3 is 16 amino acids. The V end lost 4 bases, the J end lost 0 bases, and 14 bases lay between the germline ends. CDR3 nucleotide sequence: TGTGCCAGCAGCGACACCCAAGGCGGTAGCAATCAGCCCCAGCATTTT. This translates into CASSDTQGGSNQPQHF.

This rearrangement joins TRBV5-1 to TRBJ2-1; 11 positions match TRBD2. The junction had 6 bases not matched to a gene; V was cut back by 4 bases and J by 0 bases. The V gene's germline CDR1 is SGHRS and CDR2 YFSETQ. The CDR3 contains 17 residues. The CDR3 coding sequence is TGCGCCAGCAGCCGGGGACTAGCGGAAAGCTCCTACAATGAGCAGTTCTTC. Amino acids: CASSRGLAESSYNEQFF.

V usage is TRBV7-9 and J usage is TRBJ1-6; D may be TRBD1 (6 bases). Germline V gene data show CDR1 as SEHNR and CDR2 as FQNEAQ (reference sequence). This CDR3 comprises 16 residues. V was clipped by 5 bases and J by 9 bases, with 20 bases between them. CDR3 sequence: CASSPSTRGAGSPLHF. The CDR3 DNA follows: TGTGCCAGCAGCCCGTCCACCCGGGGGGCGGGTTCACCCCTCCACTTT.

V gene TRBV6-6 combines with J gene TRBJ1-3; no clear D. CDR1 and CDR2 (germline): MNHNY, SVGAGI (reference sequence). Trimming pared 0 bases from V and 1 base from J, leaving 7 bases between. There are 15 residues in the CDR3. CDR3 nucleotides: TGTGCCAGCAGTTACTCTCGAGGGTCTGGAAACACCATATATTTT. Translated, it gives CASSYSRGSGNTIYF.

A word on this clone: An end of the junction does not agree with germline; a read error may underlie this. CDR3 coding DNA: TGTGCCAGTAGTACCCGGGACAGGGGGGTGACGGAGTTC. Translating it yields CASSTRDRGVTEF. V usage is TRBV19 and J usage is TRBJ2-4, with TRBD1 matching over 11 bases. Germline V CDR1 and CDR2: LNHDA, SQIVND (reference sequence). The CDR3 extends over 13 amino acids.

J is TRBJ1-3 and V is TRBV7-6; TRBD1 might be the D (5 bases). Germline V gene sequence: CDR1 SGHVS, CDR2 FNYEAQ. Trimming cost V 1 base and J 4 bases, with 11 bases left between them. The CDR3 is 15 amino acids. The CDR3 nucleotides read TGTGCCAGCAGCTTAGGAACCAGGGAGGGAAACACCATATATTTT. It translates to CASSLGTREGNTIYF.

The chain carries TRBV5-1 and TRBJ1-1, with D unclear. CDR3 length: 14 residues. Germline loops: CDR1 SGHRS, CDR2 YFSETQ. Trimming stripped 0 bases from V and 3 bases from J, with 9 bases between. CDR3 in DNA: TGCGCCAGCAGCTTGGGGCCGGAGGACACTGAAGCTTTCTTT. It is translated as CASSLGPEDTEAFF.